This TCR beta chain derives from a study of radiotherapy plus CTLA-4 blockade in lung cancer. Repertoires were generated with immunoSEQ multiplex PCR, while TCRdb's copy carries only in-frame clones and drops some. The sample includes 50,000 to 65,000 clones, roughly 77% of them seen just once. After removal of 2 bases from V and 7 bases from J, the junction contained 5 bases not matched to a gene. The CDR3 contains 14 residues. Germline V lookup: CDR1 MNHNS, CDR2 SASEGT. The chain couples TRBV6-1 to TRBJ1-5, with 7 bases aligning to TRBD1. The source material was peripheral blood, sampled from a patient treated with radiotherapy plus ipilimumab. This TCR derives from a human donor with non-small cell lung cancer who had a complete response to radiotherapy plus ipilimumab. This CDR3 is CASSEMTGRQPQHF. The CDR3 nucleotides are TGTGCCAGCAGTGAAATGACAGGGAGGCAGCCCCAGCATTTT.